One sample yielded the 19 T cell receptor beta chains listed below, sequenced in a study of tumor and adjacent non-tumor tissue in lung cancer. TCRbeta libraries were built with three rounds of nested PCR, modified from ARM-PCR. MiXCR was run by TCRdb on the multiplex PCR reads, yielding one entry per CDR3 protein. This table holds some 100,000 distinct CDR3 sequences, roughly two thirds found once. This sample's RNA came from whole unsorted tissue. Distant lung tissue was collected more than 3 cm away from the tumor edge. Sequencing was performed on distant non-tumor lung tissue. The receptor source for this set is a man aged 25-40 years with non-small cell lung cancer.

The rearrangement uses TRBV6-5 and TRBJ1-6; unclear D gene. The CDR3 sequence is 16 residues long. Germline CDR1 MNHEY, CDR2 SVGAGI. Trimming pared 9 bases from V and 5 bases from J, leaving 20 bases between. CDR3 amino acids: CASGYASSGNNSPLHF. CDR3 sequence (DNA): TGTGCCAGTGGTTACGCCTCTTCCGGGAATAATTCACCCCTCCACTTT.

This clonotype was seen many times. One junction end disagrees with the germline gene, perhaps due to a read error. V gene TRBV11-1 combines with J gene TRBJ2-1; D is unresolved. CDR3 length: 15 amino acids. The germline CDR1 and CDR2 sequences are SGHAT and FQDESV (reference sequence). The CDR3 loop reads CASSLDQAGPNEQFF. In nucleotides, the CDR3 is TGTGCCAGCAGCTTAGACCAGGCAGGACCCAATGAACAGTTCTTC.

This clonotype was seen many times. The rearrangement uses TRBV12-5 and TRBJ2-1; 9 bases are shared with TRBD1. The CDR3 spans 18 residues. The V gene end was trimmed by 8 bases and the J gene end by 5 bases; junction bases not matched to a gene: 19. The germline CDR1 and CDR2 sequences are LGHNT and FRNRAP. The CDR3, as DNA: TGTGCTAGTACCGCCGGGACAGGGTCGCTAGCGCCCAACAATGAGCAGTTCTTC. Amino acid sequence: CASTAGTGSLAPNNEQFF.

In its sample, this clonotype was seen many times. The chain has TRBV20-1 and TRBJ2-5; 10 nucleotides line up with TRBD2. With V trimmed by 3 bases and J by 4 bases, 20 bases remained unmatched. Germline lookup yields CDR1 DFQATT and CDR2 SNEGSKA (reference sequence). The CDR3 is 19 amino acids. The CDR3 coding sequence is TGCAGTGCTAGCCGTGGATTCAGCGGGAGGGCCAGTTCGACAGAGACCCAGTACTTC. Its translation: CSASRGFSGRASSTETQYF.

This sequence joins TRBV20-1 and TRBJ2-7, with D maybe TRBD1 (6 bases). The CDR3 consists of 13 residues. The germline V gene encodes CDR1 DFQATT and CDR2 SNEGSKA (reference sequence). Trimming took off 2 bases at V and 9 bases at J, with 17 bases between the two ends. The CDR3 reads CSARSRQAPVQYF. In DNA, the CDR3 is TGCAGTGCTAGATCGAGACAGGCCCCTGTGCAGTACTTC.

The chain links TRBV14 to TRBJ2-2; 9 bases are shared with TRBD1. The ends lost 6 bases at V and 3 bases at J; junction bases unmatched: 5. Per germline, CDR1 SGHDN and CDR2 FVKESK. The CDR3 spans 15 residues. The CDR3 nucleotides read TGTGCCAGCAGTCCACAGGGGGCACACACCGGGGAGCTGTTTTTT. It yields the protein CASSPQGAHTGELFF.

For this clonotype: Without the conserved terminal phenylalanine or tryptophan, this CDR3 likely stems from a read error. V is TRBV5-4 and J is TRBJ2-5; 9 bases map to TRBD2. This CDR3 is 15 amino acids long. Germline values: CDR1 SGHNT, CDR2 YYREEE (reference sequence). CDR3 coding DNA: TGTGTTAGCAGCTTGGCTTTAGCGGGGGATGAGACCCAGTACCTC. Translating it yields CVSSLALAGDETQYL.

Many counts were recorded for this clonotype. The V and J genes are TRBV11-1 and TRBJ2-1; D unresolved. This CDR3 spans 13 amino acids. The V end lost 2 bases, the J end lost 4 bases, and 6 bases lay between the germline ends. Germline V CDR1 and CDR2: SGHAT, FQDESV (reference sequence). The CDR3 protein is CASSLLGYNEQFF. CDR3 in DNA: TGTGCCAGCAGCTTATTGGGTTACAATGAGCAGTTCTTC.

Concerning this clonotype itself: At one of its ends the junction is not consistent with the germline gene, which may arise from a read error. The chain is built from TRBV6-6 and TRBJ2-5; D remains ambiguous. The CDR3 is 13 residues long. Germline CDR1 and CDR2: MNHNY and SVGAGI (reference sequence). The CDR3 bases are TGTGCTAGCACCCCTACCGCTTCGGGTCGCACCTACTTC. Translated, it gives CASTPTASGRTYF.

A word on this clonotype: A read error may produce the germline difference seen at one junction end. The chain employs TRBV11-3 and TRBJ2-1; unclear D gene. This CDR3 spans 15 amino acids. Looked up from germline, CDR1 is SGHNT and CDR2 is YENEEA. The DNA for the CDR3 is TGTGCCAGCAGCCTAGGGTGGGTCAGCTACAGTGAGGAGTTCTTC. Translating it yields CASSLGWVSYSEEFF.

The CDR3 region is CASSVNRGNIQYF. Here the CDR3 DNA reads TGCGCCAGCAGCGTCAACAGGGGGAACATTCAGTACTTC. The chain joins TRBV5-1 to TRBJ2-4; 8 bases line up with TRBD1. Germline assignment: CDR1 SGHRS and CDR2 YFSETQ. The V gene end was trimmed by 4 bases and the J gene end by 7 bases; junction bases not matched to a gene: 4. The CDR3 covers 13 residues.

This clonotype appeared many times. The rearrangement links TRBV6-9 to TRBJ1-5; 8 bases are shared with TRBD1. The germline V gene has CDR1 MNHGY and CDR2 SVAAGI. The CDR3 has 16 residues. The V gene end was trimmed by 1 base and the J gene end by 9 bases; junction bases not matched to a gene: 11. The DNA of the CDR3 is TGTGCCAGCAGTTATTGGGACAGGCGCCATGAACGGCCCCAGCATTTT. Amino acid sequence: CASSYWDRRHERPQHF.

This clonotype was picked up a small number of times. This could be a read error, since a much larger clone is one nucleotide away. The rearrangement uses TRBV20-1 and TRBJ2-3; a possible D gene is TRBD2 (6 bases). The CDR3 consists of 15 residues. Per germline, CDR1 DFQATT and CDR2 SNEGSKA (reference sequence). V was trimmed by 6 bases and J by 0 bases, leaving 16 bases between them. The DNA of the CDR3 is TGCAGTGCACCGAGCGGGTGGGAAAGCACAGATACGCAGTATTTT. Translated: CSAPSGWESTDTQYF.

The chain carries TRBV6-1 and TRBJ2-7, with 7 bases aligning to TRBD2. This CDR3 region has 15 residues. The germline V gene has CDR1 MNHNS and CDR2 SASEGT. V lost 3 bases, J lost 1 base, and 6 bases stayed unmatched. The CDR3 sequence is CASSEGGSSSYEQYF. The CDR3 DNA reads as TGTGCCAGCAGTGAGGGGGGGTCAAGTTCCTACGAGCAGTACTTC.

The genes are TRBV11-1 and TRBJ1-1; D is possibly TRBD1 (5 bases). Trimming stripped 10 bases from V and 1 base from J, with 13 bases between. The CDR3 has 13 amino acids. Germline-derived CDR1 and CDR2 are SGHAT and FQDESV (reference sequence). CDR3 sequence: CANSGDRNTEAFF. The CDR3 DNA reads TGTGCCAACAGTGGAGACAGGAACACTGAAGCTTTCTTT.

This clonotype was detected a few times. V and J are TRBV11-2 and TRBJ2-3, with 7 bases identical to TRBD2. This CDR3 spans 18 amino acids. Looked up from germline, CDR1 is SGHAT and CDR2 is FQNNGV. V shed 5 bases and J 3 bases; nucleotides not matched to a gene: 17. The CDR3 nucleotides read TGTGCCAGCAGCCACCAGACGACCGGCGGGAGTGCGACAGATACGCAGTATTTT. Translating gives CASSHQTTGGSATDTQYF. Together with reference TRBV11-2 and TRBJ2-3, the CDR3 gives the full variable domain: EAGVAQSPRYKIIEKRQSVAFWCNPISGHATLYWYQQILGQGPKLLIQFQNNGVVDDSQLPKDRFSAERLKGVDSTLKIQPAKLEDSAVYLCASSHQTTGGSATDTQYFGPGTRLTVL.

As for this clonotype: One junction end disagrees with the germline gene, perhaps due to a read error. The chain employs TRBV20-1 and TRBJ1-5; D unresolved. This CDR3 region has 16 residues. Germline V gene data show CDR1 as DFQATT and CDR2 as SNEGSKA (reference sequence). CDR3 residues: CSAGDVYGYSSQPQHF. CDR3 DNA sequence: TGCAGTGCTGGAGATGTGTACGGATATAGCAGCCAGCCCCAGCATTTT.

Comments on this clonotype: At one of its ends the junction is not consistent with the germline gene, which may arise from a read error. The J gene is TRBJ2-7, the V gene TRBV6-2 or TRBV6-3; 10 bases agree with TRBD2. The CDR3 consists of 14 residues. Germline CDR1 is MNHEY and CDR2 is SVGEGT. CDR3 loop: CASTNLAGVSEQHF. In DNA, the CDR3 is TGTGCCAGCACTAACCTAGCGGGAGTGAGCGAGCAACACTTC.

The chain links TRBV6-5 to TRBJ2-7; weak D call: TRBD2 (5 bases). The ends were cut back, 0 bases at V and 3 bases at J, with 12 bases in the middle. The CDR3 runs 15 residues. CDR1 MNHEY and CDR2 SVGAGI come from the germline V gene. For the CDR3, the DNA is TGTGCCAGCAGTTACTCCGGGATAGGCGGCTACGAGCAGTACTTC. Protein product: CASSYSGIGGYEQYF.